This T cell receptor beta chain was identified in a study of human T cells and chemical hapten exposure. This clonotype has more than one count but fewer than ten. Each CDR3 protein gets one entry after TCRdb re-called the RACE reads with MiXCR. The sample contains 300,000 to 450,000 distinct CDR3 sequences, 5.1% of which appear only once. Sample time point: pre-sensitization, week 0. Treatment indicated: therapeutic diphenylcyclopropenone sensitization with weekly scalp DPC. This TCR came from a woman aged 45-65 years with alopecia areata. Some clones in this sample may be carry-over from other donors' samples. Sample: whole blood, taken in connection with sensitization to the hapten diphenylcyclopropenone (DPC).

CDR3 loop: CASTNRDRDTEAFF. The CDR3 bases are TGTGCCAGCACCAACCGGGACAGGGATACTGAAGCTTTCTTT. The chain is built from TRBV28 and TRBJ1-1; 9 nucleotides agree with TRBD1. This CDR3 comprises 14 residues. Trimming at V came to 7 bases and at J to 5 bases, leaving 8 bases not matched to a gene. Germline values: CDR1 MDHEN, CDR2 SYDVKM.